These 3 T cell receptor beta chains were sequenced from one sample in a study of blood T cells in healthy people across ages. Primers used in a second PCR of roughly 6 to 11 cycles were a sample-barcoded 5' primer and a J-beta primer mix. Each CDR3 protein gets one entry after TCRdb re-called the 5' RACE reads with MiXCR. This table has over a million distinct CDR3 sequences, around 55% appearing once. The specimen was blood. These TCRs come from a man between 18 and 35 years old in good health.

The rearrangement links TRBV2 to TRBJ2-1; tentatively, D is TRBD1 or TRBD2 (6 bases each). Germline-derived CDR1 and CDR2 are SNHLY and FYNNEI. The V end was cut by 3 bases, the J end by 8 bases, with 14 bases between. The CDR3 contains 14 residues. CDR3 sequence: CASSDEGGRYEQFF. CDR3 DNA: TGTGCCAGCAGTGACGAGGGGGGACGGTATGAGCAGTTCTTC.

The chain is built from TRBV29-1 and TRBJ2-2; no firm D call. V shed 6 bases and J shed 5 bases, with 16 bases lying between them. The CDR3 contains 14 residues. Germline CDR1 reads SQVTM; CDR2 reads ANQGSEA. CDR3 sequence (DNA): TGCAGCGTCTCGACACCCATGTCAACCGGGGAGCTGTTTTTT. Protein product: CSVSTPMSTGELFF.

The rearrangement joins TRBV4-2 to TRBJ2-1; 8 positions agree with TRBD2. V dropped 4 bases and J dropped 8; count of bases not matched to a gene: 25. The CDR3 is made up of 20 amino acids. Germline assignment: CDR1 LGHNA and CDR2 YNFKEQ. CDR3 nucleotides: TGTGCCAGCAGCCGAATAAGACTGACAAGCGGGAGAAACACGGGGGATGAGCAGTTCTTC. This translates into CASSRIRLTSGRNTGDEQFF.